Each of the 29 T cell receptor beta chains below was sequenced from the same sample in a study of blood T cell repertoires in COVID-19. Only in-frame clones appear in the TCRdb table, and some are missing; sequencing was by immunoSEQ multiplex PCR. Among approximately 530,000 clones listed, 85% to 90% were seen once. Sequencing input: peripheral blood. The receptors derive from a woman aged 45-65 years with COVID-19, enrolled during active disease.

As for this clone: Germline and junction disagree at one end, which may indicate a read error. CDR3 nucleotide sequence: TGCAGCGCCGCAAGGGGGACAGGGAACGCTGAAGCTTTCTTT. Translating gives CSAARGTGNAEAFF. The V and J genes are TRBV29-1 and TRBJ1-1; TRBD1 agrees at 9 bases. The CDR3 sequence is 14 residues long. The germline V gene has CDR1 SQVTM and CDR2 ANQGSEA.

This clone appeared a single time. The rearrangement uses TRBV7-8 and TRBJ1-2, with 12 bases fitting TRBD1. The junction had 8 bases not matched to a gene; V was cut back by 0 bases and J by 6 bases. This CDR3 has 17 amino acids. Germline V gives CDR1 SGHVS, CDR2 FQNEAQ. The CDR3 loop is CASSLAGQGASSHGYTF. The CDR3 DNA sequence: TGTGCCAGCAGCTTAGCGGGACAGGGGGCCTCGAGTCATGGCTACACCTTC.

This clone was seen only once. This chain joins TRBV27 and TRBJ2-2, with D perhaps TRBD1 (5 bases). Trimming stripped 6 bases from V and 5 bases from J, with 13 bases between. Germline CDR1 is MNHEY and CDR2 is SMNVEV (reference sequence). The length of the CDR3 is 14 residues. The DNA for the CDR3 is TGTGCCAGCAGCCTGGGGCAGGGAACCGGGGAGCTGTTTTTT. This sequence encodes CASSLGQGTGELFF.

V gene TRBV7-9 combines with J gene TRBJ2-7, with 7 bases fitting TRBD1. Trimming cost V 6 bases and J 7 bases; bases outside gene matches: 6. CDR3 length: 12 residues. CDR1 and CDR2 (germline): SEHNR, FQNEAQ (reference sequence). The CDR3 sequence: CASSYRGGEQYF. CDR3 in DNA: TGTGCCAGCAGTTACAGGGGTGGGGAGCAGTACTTC.

This CDR3 reads CASSFYGSDNEQFF. In DNA, the CDR3 is TGTGCCAGCAGCTTTTATGGTTCGGACAATGAGCAGTTCTTC. The rearrangement uses TRBV5-6 and TRBJ2-1; no clear D gene. CDR3 size: 14 residues. The germline V and J ends were trimmed by 2 bases and 5 bases, with 11 bases remaining between them. Looked up from germline, CDR1 is SGHDT and CDR2 is YYEEEE.

This clone was found once. The V gene is TRBV19, the J gene TRBJ2-1; TRBD1 is a possible D gene (5 bases). This CDR3 is built from 16 residues. Germline V gene data show CDR1 as LNHDA and CDR2 as SQIVND (reference sequence). Trimming took off 0 bases at V and 2 bases at J, with 11 bases between the two ends. The CDR3 sequence is CASSIDGTGPYNEQFF. The CDR3 DNA follows: TGTGCCAGTAGTATAGATGGCACAGGTCCCTACAATGAGCAGTTCTTC.

The count of this clone is one. This chain links TRBV4-2 with TRBJ2-1, with D possibly matching TRBD2 (5 bases). Germline V gene lookup returns CDR1 LGHNA and CDR2 YNFKEQ. The CDR3 is 16 amino acids. V lost 3 bases and J lost 0, with 12 bases in between. The CDR3 protein is CASSQQPGDSYNEQFF. CDR3 in DNA: TGTGCCAGCAGCCAGCAACCCGGGGACTCCTACAATGAGCAGTTCTTC.

The rearrangement joins TRBV12-3 or TRBV12-4 to TRBJ1-1; unclear D gene. The CDR3 contains 13 residues. Trimming removed 5 bases at V and 1 base at J, with 8 bases between. CDR3 region: CASSPGSNTEAFF. CDR3 in DNA: TGTGCCAGCAGTCCCGGGTCGAACACTGAAGCTTTCTTT.

The table lists this clone with a count of one. The chain is built from TRBV20-1 and TRBJ2-5; tentative D call: TRBD2 (7 bases). V gave up 3 bases and J gave up 4 bases, with 15 bases separating them. Germline CDR1 and CDR2: DFQATT and SNEGSKA (reference sequence). The CDR3 is made up of 14 amino acids. The CDR3 loop reads CSASEGGAGETQYF. The CDR3 bases are TGCAGTGCTAGTGAAGGGGGGGCCGGAGAGACCCAGTACTTC.

The genes are TRBV7-8 and TRBJ2-1, with TRBD2 matching over 8 bases. J lost 4 bases, V lost 3 bases, and 2 bases had no gene match. The germline CDR1 and CDR2 sequences are SGHVS and FQNEAQ. This CDR3 is 14 amino acids long. CDR3 nucleotides: TGTGCCAGCAGCTTTGGACTAGCTTACAATGAGCAGTTCTTC. It codes for CASSFGLAYNEQFF.

This chain links TRBV9 with TRBJ2-5, with no clear D. V was trimmed by 0 bases and J by 1 base, leaving 10 bases between them. The CDR3 sequence is 15 residues long. Germline CDR1 SGDLS, CDR2 YYNGEE. CDR3 coding DNA: TGTGCCAGCAGCGTAGTTTCGGGTTCCCAAGAGACCCAGTACTTC. Residues: CASSVVSGSQETQYF.

This chain uses TRBV30 with TRBJ2-7, with a weak D call TRBD1 (6 bases). V was trimmed by 1 base and J by 6 bases, leaving 16 bases between them. Germline V gives CDR1 GTSNPN, CDR2 SVGIG (reference sequence). CDR3 length equals 14 residues. CDR3 bases: TGTGCCTGGAGTGCAGGGGTGCACCTCTCCGAGCAGTACTTC. Its translation is CAWSAGVHLSEQYF.

The chain combines TRBV7-2 with TRBJ1-1, with no clear D. CDR1 SGHTA and CDR2 FQGNSA come from the germline V gene. With 4 bases removed from V and 4 bases from J, the gap between germline ends came to 10 bases. The CDR3 length is 13 residues. The CDR3 nucleotides are TGTGCCAGCAGCTCCATGAGGTTCACTGAAGCTTTCTTT. Protein: CASSSMRFTEAFF.

The chain has TRBV10-3 and TRBJ2-2; 11 bases fit TRBD1. Germline V CDR1 and CDR2: ENHRY, SYGVKD. Trimming took 10 bases from V and 4 from J; bases not matched to a gene: 5. This CDR3 is built from 14 residues. CDR3 amino acids: CATRDRGSTGELFF. The CDR3 nucleotides read TGTGCCACCAGGGACAGGGGGTCCACCGGGGAGCTGTTTTTT.

The chain has TRBV30 and TRBJ2-4, with 10 bases aligning to TRBD2. With V trimmed by 2 bases and J by 6 bases, 7 bases remained unmatched. CDR3 length: 15 amino acids. The germline V gene encodes CDR1 GTSNPN and CDR2 SVGIG (reference sequence). Here the CDR3 DNA reads TGTGCCTGGAGTCCCCGGACTAGCGGCGGAAACATTCAGTACTTC. Translation gives CAWSPRTSGGNIQYF.

The rearrangement joins TRBV9 to TRBJ2-1; 7 bases line up with TRBD2. This CDR3 has 14 residues. Trimming at V came to 0 bases and at J to 9 bases, leaving 6 bases not matched to a gene. Per germline, CDR1 SGDLS and CDR2 YYNGEE. CDR3: CASSVGEGRGEQFF. The CDR3 region has the DNA TGTGCCAGCAGCGTAGGGGAGGGTCGGGGTGAGCAGTTCTTC. Variable domain in full (rest from reference TRBV9 and TRBJ2-1): DSGVTQTPKHLITATGQRVTLRCSPRSGDLSVYWYQQSLDQGLQFLIQYYNGEERAKGNILERFSAQQFPDLHSELNLSSLELGDSALYFCASSVGEGRGEQFFGPGTRLTVL.

This clone was detected once. The rearrangement links TRBV18 to TRBJ2-1; D unclear. Trimming stripped 2 bases from V and 7 bases from J, with 6 bases between. The CDR3 runs 12 residues. Germline V gene lookup returns CDR1 KGHSH and CDR2 LQKENI. The CDR3 here is CASSPGRNEQFF. In DNA form, the CDR3 reads TGTGCCAGCTCACCAGGTAGAAATGAGCAGTTCTTC.

This chain links TRBV19 with TRBJ1-5, with D unresolved. CDR1 and CDR2 (germline): LNHDA, SQIVND (reference sequence). V lost 3 bases, J lost 1 base, and 13 bases lay in between. The CDR3 is 16 amino acids. The CDR3 coding sequence is TGTGCCAGTAGTATTCAACCGGGAGGGAGCAATCAGCCCCAGCATTTT. Translated: CASSIQPGGSNQPQHF.

As concerns this clone: This sample includes further DNA sequences coding for the same CDR3. V and J are TRBV11-3 and TRBJ1-1, with TRBD1 identical over 8 bases. Germline CDR1 SGHNT, CDR2 YENEEA. This CDR3 is built from 13 residues. J was trimmed by 5 bases and V by 5 bases; bases with no gene match: 4. The CDR3 sequence: CASSLDRGTEAFF. The CDR3 DNA sequence: TGTGCCAGCAGCCTTGACAGGGGTACTGAAGCTTTCTTT.

V and J are TRBV5-1 and TRBJ2-6; D remains ambiguous. Looked up from germline, CDR1 is SGHRS and CDR2 is YFSETQ. Trimming shortened V by 4 bases and J by 1 base, and 12 bases separated the two germline ends. The CDR3 contains 16 residues. CDR3 DNA: TGCGCCAGCAGCCCTACGATTCTGTCTGGGGCCAACGTCCTGACTTTC. Translating it yields CASSPTILSGANVLTF.

This chain connects TRBV18 to TRBJ2-1, with 9 bases aligning to TRBD1. This CDR3 has 17 residues. The germline V gene encodes CDR1 KGHSH and CDR2 LQKENI. The V gene end was trimmed by 2 bases and the J gene end by 1 base; junction bases not matched to a gene: 6. In DNA, the CDR3 is TGTGCCAGCTCACCATCGTCCGGGACAGGGTCCTACAATGAGCAGTTCTTC. Its protein is CASSPSSGTGSYNEQFF.

There are a few counts of this clone. The chain carries TRBV12-3 or TRBV12-4 and TRBJ1-1; the D is unclear. This CDR3 region has 11 residues. Trimming pared 6 bases from V and 7 bases from J, leaving 9 bases between. The CDR3 sequence is CASRALYEAFF. The DNA of the CDR3 is TGTGCCAGCAGAGCTTTATATGAAGCTTTCTTT.

The CDR3 nucleotides are TGTGCCAGCAGCTTGTCGGAGGGTGAACGGTCCTATGGCTACACCTTC. Its translation: CASSLSEGERSYGYTF. The chain combines TRBV5-6 with TRBJ1-2; D is ambiguous. Germline loops: CDR1 SGHDT, CDR2 YYEEEE. This CDR3 spans 16 amino acids. Between the trimmed V and J ends, which lost 1 base and 4 bases, there was a span of 17 bases.

Here the CDR3 DNA reads TGTGCCGGCTCCCCAACCGAGGACAGCGGCTATGGCTACACCTTC. As protein: CAGSPTEDSGYGYTF. The chain employs TRBV7-9 and TRBJ1-2; TRBD1 is a possible D gene (6 bases). V was cut by 11 bases and J by 4 bases, with 23 bases left in between. The CDR3 is made up of 15 amino acids. The germline gives CDR1 SEHNR, CDR2 FQNEAQ (reference sequence).

To note about this clone: Relative to the germline gene, one junction end is altered; a read error may explain this. The chain employs TRBV18 and TRBJ2-1, with 7 bases identical to TRBD1. Germline V gene sequence: CDR1 KGHSH, CDR2 LQKENI. The CDR3 extends over 14 amino acids. The CDR3, as DNA: TGTGCCAGCTCACCACCTCTCCCCGGGGACAGTCCGATCTTC. Its translation: CASSPPLPGDSPIF. Full variable domain (missing parts from reference TRBV18 and TRBJ2-1): NAGVMQNPRHLVRRRGQEARLRCSPMKGHSHVYWYRQLPEEGLKFMVYLQKENIIDESGMPKERFSAEFPKEGPSILRIQQVVRGDSAAYFCASSPPLPGDSPIFGPGTRLTVL.

The genes are TRBV5-6 and TRBJ1-6; D possibly corresponds to TRBD1 (5 bases). Germline CDR1 SGHDT, CDR2 YYEEEE. Trimming left V 1 base short and J 7 bases short, with 15 bases between. The CDR3 consists of 16 residues. The CDR3 sequence is CASSLMPGIRNSPLHF. The CDR3 DNA follows: TGTGCCAGCAGCTTGATGCCAGGGATCCGCAATTCACCCCTCCACTTT.

The chain recombines TRBV2 with TRBJ2-7; perhaps TRBD1 as D (5 bases). This CDR3 has 15 residues. Germline V CDR1 and CDR2: SNHLY, FYNNEI. Trimming took 4 bases from V and 5 from J, leaving 18 bases between them. In DNA, the CDR3 is TGTGCCAGCAGTGGCGTAATTTGGGGCACTAACGAGCAGTACTTC. Its translation: CASSGVIWGTNEQYF.

V usage is TRBV5-4 and J usage is TRBJ2-1; weak D call: TRBD2 (6 bases). Trimming left V 2 bases short and J 9 bases short, with 12 bases between. Germline V gene lookup returns CDR1 SGHNT and CDR2 YYREEE (reference sequence). The CDR3 is 13 residues long. The CDR3 nucleotides are TGTGCCAGCAGCTTCGGGGGAGTAGGTGAGCAGTTCTTC. It is translated as CASSFGGVGEQFF. Variable domain in full (rest from reference TRBV5-4 and TRBJ2-1): ETGVTQSPTHLIKTRGQQVTLRCSSQSGHNTVSWYQQALGQGPQFIFQYYREEENGRGNFPPRFSGLQFPNYSSELNVNALELDDSALYLCASSFGGVGEQFFGPGTRLTVL.

The chain carries TRBV30 and TRBJ2-3; 9 bases are shared with TRBD2. This CDR3 spans 13 amino acids. CDR1 is GTSNPN and CDR2 is SVGIG in the germline V gene (reference sequence). CDR3 region: CARSGGNTDTQYF. The DNA of the CDR3 is TGTGCTCGGAGCGGGGGGAACACAGATACGCAGTATTTT.